This TCR beta chain comes out of a study of regulatory T cells in long-lasting Graves disease. In the case of this clonotype: Its antigen is as yet unknown.

General study points: Researchers reported studying only peripheral blood, not thyroid tissue.

This sample's time point: newly diagnosed GD, antithyroid drugs for less than 3 months. RNA extracted from PBMCs served as the sequencing template. Through Arm-PCR of CDR3 regions and iRepertoire HTBI primers, TCR beta libraries were built. One entry per CDR3 protein results from TCRdb running MiXCR on the multiplex PCR reads. The table shows roughly 420,000 distinct CDR3 sequences, with roughly 15% occurring only once. This same sample was also taken into another study, of T cells in Graves' hyperthyroidism and ophthalmopathy. As that study records: Pregnant or lactating patients were excluded, as were those with uncontrolled infection or other autoimmune disease. Most clonotypes expanded in the thyroid (above 0.001) were also present in blood.

This sequence originates from a woman in her late teens or twenties with Graves disease. Sequencing used peripheral blood mononuclear cells (PBMCs), obtained at new diagnosis, from a patient treated with antithyroid drugs.

The CDR3 sequence: CASSQEGTPRGETQYF. The CDR3 DNA reads as TGCGCCAGCAGCCAAGAGGGGACCCCTAGGGGAGAGACCCAGTACTTC. The gene calls are TRBV4-1 and TRBJ2-5; D is possibly TRBD1 or TRBD2 (5 bases each). Trimming pared 0 bases from V and 4 bases from J, leaving 15 bases between. This CDR3 region has 16 residues. The V gene's germline CDR1 is MGHRA and CDR2 YSYEKL.